These 27 T cell receptor beta chains share one sample of origin, sequenced in a study of T cells in Graves' hyperthyroidism and ophthalmopathy (dated by TCRdb to between 2018 and 2020). The library was prepared using multiplex PCR. The sequencing machine was an Illumina HiSeq 2000. Amplification of TCR beta CDR3 regions was carried out from RNA transcripts. A first-round RT-PCR of the TCR CDR3 used the HTBI primer set with the Qiagen OneStep RT-PCR kit. TCRdb took the public reads, trimmed them with fastp at Q25, ran MiXCR for clone calling and kept in-frame beta chains. Every distinct CDR3 protein forms one entry, paired with its most common genes and DNA. Recorded for this sample are some 140,000 distinct CDR3 sequences; over 20% of them occurred a single time. Clones ranked in the top ten supply 60% to 70% of the sample. The sequencing sample was made of blood. These TCRs come from a woman between 50 and 59 years old with Graves' hyperthyroidism that later progressed to Graves' ophthalmopathy.

This clonotype was seen ten or more times. The V and J genes are TRBV28 and TRBJ2-3, with unresolved D. V was clipped by 5 bases and J by 6 bases, with 12 bases between them. The CDR3 runs to 13 residues. Germline CDR1 is MDHEN and CDR2 is SYDVKM. CDR3 sequence (DNA): TGTGCCAGCAGTATACCCCCTACCGATACGCAGTATTTT. Translated: CASSIPPTDTQYF.

This clonotype was found many times. The chain links TRBV30 to TRBJ1-2; D possibly corresponds to TRBD1 (6 bases). Germline V gene sequence: CDR1 GTSNPN, CDR2 SVGIG (reference sequence). Between the trimmed V and J ends, which lost 4 bases and 5 bases, there was a span of 11 bases. This CDR3 region has 12 residues. The DNA for the CDR3 is TGTGCCTGGACTCCAGGGGAATATGGCTACACCTTC. Encoded protein: CAWTPGEYGYTF.

The chain recombines TRBV7-3 with TRBJ2-3, with TRBD1 identical over 7 bases. J was trimmed by 6 bases and V by 3 bases; bases with no gene match: 6. Germline V CDR1 and CDR2: SGHTA, FQGTGA. The CDR3 runs 14 residues. CDR3: CASSFLGGKDTQYF. The CDR3 nucleotides are TGTGCCAGCAGCTTTTTAGGGGGCAAGGATACGCAGTATTTT.

This clonotype was detected a few times. The J gene is TRBJ2-7, the V gene TRBV5-6; maybe TRBD1 (5 bases). CDR3 length: 14 residues. Germline lookup yields CDR1 SGHDT and CDR2 YYEEEE. Trimming stripped 4 bases from V and 3 bases from J, with 14 bases between. The CDR3, as DNA: TGTGCCAGCAGCCCAGGCAGGGTCTACTACGAGCAGTACTTC. Amino acid sequence: CASSPGRVYYEQYF.

The rearrangement uses TRBV5-6 and TRBJ2-1; D ambiguous. Trimming took off 4 bases at V and 8 bases at J, with 7 bases between the two ends. Germline CDR1 is SGHDT and CDR2 is YYEEEE. The CDR3 covers 11 residues. CDR3 sequence: CASSIAHEQFF. DNA of the CDR3: TGTGCCAGCAGCATTGCCCATGAGCAGTTCTTC.

This clonotype showed up many times. The rearrangement uses TRBV20-1 and TRBJ2-1, with 9 bases aligning to TRBD2. V lost 1 base to trimming and J lost 6 bases; unmatched junction nucleotides: 13. The CDR3 has 17 amino acids. The germline V gene encodes CDR1 DFQATT and CDR2 SNEGSKA (reference sequence). The CDR3 here is CSARAVYAGGPPNEQFF. The CDR3 region has the DNA TGCAGTGCTAGAGCCGTCTACGCGGGAGGGCCGCCCAATGAGCAGTTCTTC.

V gene TRBV6-2 or TRBV6-3 combines with J gene TRBJ2-3; 7 bases are shared with TRBD1. CDR1 and CDR2 from the germline V gene are MNHEY and SVGEGT. V trimming: 6 bases; J trimming: 9 bases; junction bases outside the gene matches: 9. CDR3 length: 13 residues. The CDR3 loop is CASSSSEGQTQYF. In nucleotides, the CDR3 is TGTGCCAGCAGCTCTTCTGAGGGACAGACGCAGTATTTT.

This clonotype was counted ten times or more. This chain uses TRBV7-9 with TRBJ2-5; the match to TRBD2 covers 7 bases. CDR1 SEHNR and CDR2 FQNEAQ come from the germline V gene (reference sequence). Losses at the gene ends were 1 base for V and 5 bases for J; bases not matched to a gene: 7. CDR3 length: 15 residues. This CDR3 reads CASSLGGGSLETQYF. DNA of the CDR3: TGTGCCAGCAGCTTAGGGGGCGGGAGTTTGGAGACCCAGTACTTC.

The sample holds a few counts of this clonotype. A much larger clone differs from this one at a single base, so this may be a read error. The rearrangement links TRBV11-2 to TRBJ1-5; no clear D gene. Looked up from germline, CDR1 is SGHAT and CDR2 is FQNNGV. This CDR3 contains 14 residues. CDR3 sequence: CASSFGPSNQLQHF. The CDR3 region has the DNA TGTGCCAGCAGCTTCGGCCCTAGCAATCAGCTCCAGCATTTT.

In this sample, this clonotype turned up a few times. The J gene is TRBJ1-2, the V gene TRBV29-1; TRBD1 is a possible D gene (6 bases). The germline V gene encodes CDR1 SQVTM and CDR2 ANQGSEA. V was pared by 4 bases and J by 2 bases, with 14 bases between. This CDR3 is 14 amino acids long. The CDR3 sequence: CSVGSRQANYGYTF. The CDR3 nucleotides are TGCAGCGTTGGTTCCAGACAGGCAAACTATGGCTACACCTTC.

This clonotype turned up a few times. The J gene is TRBJ1-4, the V gene TRBV5-1; no definite D call. CDR3 length: 14 residues. Trimming cost V 0 bases and J 3 bases, with 6 bases left between them. CDR1 and CDR2 (germline): SGHRS, YFSETQ. This CDR3 reads CASSLAGPNEKLFF. DNA of the CDR3: TGCGCCAGCAGCTTGGCCGGTCCTAATGAAAAACTGTTTTTT. Together with reference TRBV5-1 and TRBJ1-4, the CDR3 gives the full variable domain: KAGVTQTPRYLIKTRGQQVTLSCSPISGHRSVSWYQQTPGQGLQFLFEYFSETQRNKGNFPGRFSGRQFSNSRSEMNVSTLELGDSALYLCASSLAGPNEKLFFGSGTQLSVL.

Worth noting for this clonotype: A much larger clone lies one base from this, so it may be a read error. The V call is TRBV27, the J call TRBJ1-5, with D unclear. The CDR3 length is 12 residues. From germline, CDR1 is MNHEY and CDR2 SMNVEV (reference sequence). CDR3 sequence (DNA): TGTGCCAGCAGGGGAGGGAATCAGCCCCAGCAGTTT. Encoded protein: CASRGGNQPQQF.

This clonotype was seen repeatedly, ten times or more. This chain uses TRBV28 with TRBJ1-2; 9 bases agree with TRBD1. From germline, CDR1 is MDHEN and CDR2 SYDVKM. This CDR3 spans 13 amino acids. The ends lost 11 bases at V and 4 bases at J; junction bases unmatched: 8. The CDR3 protein is CAGRDRDAYGYTF. The CDR3 DNA is TGTGCCGGCCGGGACAGGGACGCCTATGGCTACACCTTC.

This clonotype was detected many times. The rearrangement joins TRBV6-2 or TRBV6-3 to TRBJ1-4; D gene ambiguous. Between the trimmed V and J ends, which lost 2 bases and 3 bases, there was a span of 7 bases. The germline gives CDR1 MNHEY, CDR2 SVGEGT. The length of the CDR3 is 14 residues. CDR3 bases: TGTGCCAGCAGTTACGGGCGTCCTAATGAAAAACTGTTTTTT. As protein: CASSYGRPNEKLFF.

This clonotype was seen repeatedly, ten times or more. The chain links TRBV12-3 or TRBV12-4 to TRBJ1-2; tentative D call: TRBD1 (6 bases). The germline V and J ends were trimmed by 0 bases and 3 bases, with 8 bases remaining between them. The CDR3 length is 14 residues. The CDR3 region has the DNA TGTGCCAGCAGTTTAGCTTCAGGGGACTATGGCTACACCTTC. It encodes CASSLASGDYGYTF.

V gene TRBV7-9 combines with J gene TRBJ2-3, with TRBD2 as a possible D gene (6 bases). The V gene lost 4 bases and the J gene lost 1 base, with 9 bases spanning the gap. Germline CDR1 SEHNR, CDR2 FQNEAQ (reference sequence). The CDR3 runs to 14 residues. The CDR3, as DNA: TGTGCCAGCAGCTCGGGACTTGGCACAGATACGCAGTATTTT. Translated: CASSSGLGTDTQYF.

This clonotype has at least ten counts. The chain joins TRBV19 to TRBJ2-1; D gene unclear. Germline CDR1 and CDR2: LNHDA and SQIVND (reference sequence). Between the trimmed V and J ends, which lost 5 bases and 0 bases, there was a span of 11 bases. The CDR3 contains 15 residues. CDR3 coding DNA: TGTGCCAGTAGTCCTCGGACGGCCTCCTACAATGAGCAGTTCTTC. This encodes CASSPRTASYNEQFF.

This clonotype was observed a handful of times. In DNA, the CDR3 is TGTGCCAGCAGCCCCCCGGGACTAGCGGGATCCGAGCAGTACTTC. This translates into CASSPPGLAGSEQYF. The chain recombines TRBV5-6 with TRBJ2-7; 13 bases fit TRBD2. The V segment lost 4 bases and the J segment 6 bases; nucleotides outside the gene matches: 7. The germline V gene encodes CDR1 SGHDT and CDR2 YYEEEE. The CDR3 sequence is 15 residues long.

The table lists this clonotype with many counts. The V call is TRBV28, the J call TRBJ2-2, with a tentative D call TRBD1 (6 bases). V was cut by 6 bases and J by 0 bases, with 8 bases left in between. The CDR3 covers 14 residues. Germline loops: CDR1 MDHEN, CDR2 SYDVKM. The CDR3 spells CASSGTPNTGELFF. CDR3 sequence (DNA): TGTGCCAGCAGCGGGACACCGAACACCGGGGAGCTGTTTTTT.

This clonotype was seen a handful of times. V gene TRBV10-1 combines with J gene TRBJ1-1, with D possibly matching TRBD1 (5 bases). The V end lost 3 bases, the J end lost 9 bases, and 11 bases lay between the germline ends. Looked up from germline, CDR1 is WNHNN and CDR2 is SYGVQD (reference sequence). The CDR3 loop spans 12 amino acids. The CDR3 DNA reads as TGCGCCAGCAGTGACGGGGAGGGGAAAGCTTTCTTT. Translation: CASSDGEGKAFF.

A few counts support this clonotype. The chain combines TRBV6-1 with TRBJ2-1; 9 bases align to TRBD2. CDR3 length: 13 amino acids. In germline, CDR1 is MNHNS, CDR2 SASEGT. Unmatched junction bases numbered 3, after V lost 7 bases and J lost 5 bases. The CDR3 loop is CASNRLADNEQFF. DNA for the CDR3: TGTGCCAGCAATAGACTAGCGGACAATGAGCAGTTCTTC.

This clonotype was recorded at least ten times. This sequence joins TRBV7-9 and TRBJ1-4; D is undetermined. The CDR3 extends over 16 amino acids. Per germline, CDR1 SEHNR and CDR2 FQNEAQ (reference sequence). V dropped 2 bases and J dropped 4 bases, with 14 bases sitting between them. The CDR3 is CASSLHSAAINEKLFF. CDR3 nucleotides: TGTGCCAGCAGCTTACACTCGGCAGCCATTAATGAAAAACTGTTTTTT.

This clonotype was recorded at least ten times. The rearrangement uses TRBV9 and TRBJ2-5; tentatively, D is TRBD2 (5 bases). CDR1 and CDR2 (germline): SGDLS, YYNGEE. The CDR3 runs 13 residues. The ends were cut back, 0 bases at V and 4 bases at J, with 7 bases in the middle. The CDR3 nucleotides read TGTGCCAGCAGCGTAGATGAGGGAGAGACCCAGTACTTC. Translated, it gives CASSVDEGETQYF.

This clonotype was observed a handful of times. The V gene is TRBV12-3 or TRBV12-4, the J gene TRBJ2-6; 11 positions agree with TRBD1. The length of the CDR3 is 17 residues. Trimming cost V 3 bases and J 0 bases; bases outside gene matches: 1. The CDR3 DNA reads TGTGCCAGCAGTTTGGACAGGGGGCTCTCTGGGGCCAACGTCCTGACTTTC. This gives the protein CASSLDRGLSGANVLTF.

The chain uses TRBV28 and TRBJ2-7, with 11 bases lining up with TRBD2. CDR1 MDHEN and CDR2 SYDVKM come from the germline V gene. This CDR3 contains 15 residues. Germline trimming cut 2 bases from V and 6 bases from J; bases unmatched to any gene: 6. CDR3 nucleotides: TGTGCCAGCAGTTTAAGGTCTAGCGGGAGGAGCGAGCAGTACTTC. Its translation: CASSLRSSGRSEQYF. Full variable domain (missing parts from reference TRBV28 and TRBJ2-7): DVKVTQSSRYLVKRTGEKVFLECVQDMDHENMFWYRQDPGLGLRLIYFSYDVKMKEKGDIPEGYSVSREKKERFSLILESASTNQTSMYLCASSLRSSGRSEQYFGPGTRLTVT.

This clonotype has at least ten counts. V and J are TRBV2 and TRBJ1-1; D possibly corresponds to TRBD1 (5 bases). Germline V CDR1 and CDR2: SNHLY, FYNNEI. The V end was cut by 7 bases, the J end by 3 bases, with 9 bases between. The CDR3 totals 12 residues. The CDR3 DNA reads TGTGCCAGCACGGGGGATGACACTGAAGCTTTCTTT. It translates to CASTGDDTEAFF.

In this sample, this clonotype turned up many times. This chain uses TRBV2 with TRBJ2-2; 9 bases are shared with TRBD2. Germline V gives CDR1 SNHLY, CDR2 FYNNEI. J was trimmed by 8 bases and V by 9 bases; bases with no gene match: 19. This CDR3 region has 17 residues. CDR3 sequence (DNA): TGTGCCAGTCGGAGAGGGGGTAGCGGGAGATCTTTGGGGGAGCTGTTTTTT. The encoded protein is CASRRGGSGRSLGELFF.